This T cell receptor (beta chain) originates from a study of T cells in Graves' hyperthyroidism and ophthalmopathy. Using RNA transcripts as the source, TCR beta CDR3 regions were amplified. An initial round of RT-PCR targeting the TCR CDR3 relied on the HTBI primer set. TCRdb itself ran the multiplex PCR reads through MiXCR, one entry per CDR3 protein. The repertoire holds fewer than 550,000 distinct CDR3 sequences, 15% to 18% seen once, with roughly 13% in the top ten. CDR3 size: 14 residues. V lost 2 bases, J lost 3 bases, and 11 bases lay in between. Germline CDR1 and CDR2: SGHTA and FQGTGA. The study defined stable Graves' hyperthyroidism as no ophthalmopathy progression within 18 months. This clonotype was counted many times.

The sample taken for sequencing was blood. V usage is TRBV7-3 and J usage is TRBJ2-7; tentatively, D is TRBD1 (6 bases). The clonotype comes from a woman younger than 30 with Graves' hyperthyroidism. The CDR3: CASSLQGPDYEQYF. DNA of the CDR3: TGTGCCAGCAGCTTACAGGGGCCTGACTACGAGCAGTACTTC.